This record concerns one T cell receptor beta chain sequence. Its antigen is unidentified. Only in-frame clones appear in the TCRdb table, and some are missing; sequencing was by immunoSEQ multiplex PCR. The sample yields about 130,000 clones, approximately 94% seen once. V lost 0 bases and J lost 7; bases outside the gene matches: 6. Germline V gene lookup returns CDR1 MNHEY and CDR2 SVGEGT. The CDR3 runs 15 residues. These data belong to a study of T cell responses to AZD1222 COVID-19 vaccine. Study-level background: Whether given at about 4 or about 12 weeks, second doses were pooled.

Points from the study as a whole: Sampled repertoires all dated from after the peak T cell response. The study found Spike-specific TCR breadth and depth rose after two AZD1222 doses.

The gene calls are TRBV6-2 or TRBV6-3 and TRBJ1-5; 7 bases match TRBD1. The sequence was obtained from an adult in good health. The sample here was peripheral blood, taken on day 0 of AZD1222 vaccination. CDR3: CASSYSVAGGQPQHF. Written as DNA, the CDR3 is TGTGCCAGCAGTTACTCGGTCGCAGGGGGGCAGCCCCAGCATTTT.